The rows below give T cell receptor beta chains drawn from one sample of a study of cytomegalovirus exposure and HLA in healthy donors. Data came from immunoSEQ multiplex PCR; TCRdb stores just in-frame clones and leaves some out. This table has some 220,000 clones, 85% to 95% appearing once. Sequenced sample: PBMCs. All receptors derive from a young woman in good health and CMV-seronegative. Both conserved end residues are part of each CDR3. A D gene is named only where the DNA matches it firmly. Only some rows state a clone size, as once, few, many or a class for expanded clones.

J gene: TRBJ1-2
V gene: TRBV5-1
CDR3 length: 13
D gene: NA
clone size: NA
CDR3 protein: CASSPTVPNGYTF
CDR3 DNA: TGCGCCAGCAGCCCCACAGTTCCCAATGGCTACACCTTC

J gene: TRBJ1-2
V gene: TRBV28
CDR3 length: 15
D gene: NA
clone size: once
CDR3 protein: CASSFVTVLPYGYTF
CDR3 DNA: TGTGCCAGCAGTTTCGTAACAGTCTTACCCTATGGCTACACCTTC

J gene: TRBJ1-5
V gene: TRBV19
CDR3 length: 13
D gene: NA
clone size: NA
CDR3 protein: CASIGSGNQPQHF
CDR3 DNA: TGTGCCAGTATTGGTAGCGGCAATCAGCCCCAGCATTTT

J gene: TRBJ2-7
V gene: TRBV27
CDR3 length: 13
D gene: NA
clone size: NA
CDR3 protein: CASSLLWGDEQYF
CDR3 DNA: TGTGCCAGCAGTTTATTGTGGGGAGACGAGCAGTACTTC

J gene: TRBJ1-4
V gene: TRBV7-9
CDR3 length: 13
D gene: NA
clone size: NA
CDR3 protein: CAAGGELNEKLFF
CDR3 DNA: TGTGCCGCCGGGGGAGAGTTAAATGAAAAACTGTTTTTT

J gene: TRBJ1-2
V gene: TRBV16
CDR3 length: 12
D gene: NA
clone size: few
CDR3 protein: CASSQRVHGYTF
CDR3 DNA: TGTGCCAGCAGCCAACGGGTCCATGGCTACACCTTC

J gene: TRBJ1-5
V gene: TRBV27
CDR3 length: 14
D gene: TRBD1
clone size: NA
CDR3 protein: CASSLDRGNQPQHF
CDR3 DNA: TGTGCCAGCAGTTTGGACAGGGGCAATCAGCCCCAGCATTTT

J gene: TRBJ2-7
V gene: TRBV25-1
CDR3 length: 12
D gene: NA
clone size: NA
CDR3 protein: CASSVSGYEQYF
CDR3 DNA: TGTGCCAGCAGCGTGTCGGGTTACGAGCAGTACTTC

J gene: TRBJ1-6
V gene: TRBV14
CDR3 length: 15
D gene: NA
clone size: NA
CDR3 protein: CASSQDRTENSPLHF
CDR3 DNA: TGTGCCAGCAGCCAAGATCGGACAGAGAATTCACCCCTCCACTTT

J gene: TRBJ1-6
V gene: TRBV28
CDR3 length: 13
D gene: TRBD1
clone size: NA
CDR3 protein: CASSRTGAQYLHF
CDR3 DNA: TGTGCCAGCAGCCGCACAGGGGCCCAATATCTCCACTTT

J gene: TRBJ2-2
V gene: TRBV11-2
CDR3 length: 16
D gene: NA
clone size: NA
CDR3 protein: CASSLDLLKPTSELFF
CDR3 DNA: TGTGCCAGCAGCTTAGATCTTCTGAAGCCTACGAGTGAGCTGTTTTTT

J gene: TRBJ1-1
V gene: TRBV5-5
CDR3 length: 11
D gene: NA
clone size: NA
CDR3 protein: CASSWTTEAFF
CDR3 DNA: TGTGCCAGCAGCTGGACAACTGAAGCTTTCTTT

J gene: TRBJ1-1
V gene: TRBV5-1
CDR3 length: 14
D gene: NA
clone size: NA
CDR3 protein: CASSPETGVTEAFF
CDR3 DNA: TGCGCCAGCAGCCCTGAGACCGGAGTAACTGAAGCTTTCTTT

J gene: TRBJ2-1
V gene: TRBV28
CDR3 length: 13
D gene: TRBD2
clone size: NA
CDR3 protein: CASRGLAGGIGFF
CDR3 DNA: TGTGCCAGCAGGGGACTAGCGGGAGGAATAGGGTTCTTC

J gene: TRBJ1-2
V gene: TRBV10-3
CDR3 length: 12
D gene: NA
clone size: NA
CDR3 protein: CAISKTDYGYTF
CDR3 DNA: TGTGCCATCAGTAAGACAGACTATGGCTACACCTTC

J gene: TRBJ2-1
V gene: TRBV28
CDR3 length: 16
D gene: NA
clone size: NA
CDR3 protein: CASSRNSGRGHNEQFF
CDR3 DNA: TGTGCCAGCAGCCGCAACTCCGGCCGGGGTCACAATGAGCAGTTCTTC

J gene: TRBJ1-1
V gene: TRBV7-9
CDR3 length: 17
D gene: TRBD1
clone size: NA
CDR3 protein: CASSFSGQGGENTEAFF
CDR3 DNA: TGTGCCAGCAGCTTTTCTGGACAGGGAGGCGAGAACACTGAAGCTTTCTTT

J gene: TRBJ1-1
V gene: TRBV5-6
CDR3 length: 16
D gene: NA
clone size: NA
CDR3 protein: CASSPEYPHQGTEAFF
CDR3 DNA: TGTGCCAGCAGCCCAGAATACCCTCATCAGGGCACTGAAGCTTTCTTT

J gene: TRBJ1-6
V gene: TRBV5-1
CDR3 length: 15
D gene: NA
clone size: NA
CDR3 protein: CASSVEASYNSPLHF
CDR3 DNA: TGCGCCAGCAGCGTTGAGGCTTCCTATAATTCACCCCTCCACTTT

J gene: TRBJ1-1
V gene: TRBV7-9
CDR3 length: 17
D gene: NA
clone size: NA
CDR3 protein: CASSLGPGMGWNTEAFF
CDR3 DNA: TGTGCCAGCAGCTTAGGTCCAGGGATGGGTTGGAACACTGAAGCTTTCTTT

J gene: TRBJ2-7
V gene: TRBV5-1
CDR3 length: 16
D gene: TRBD2
clone size: NA
CDR3 protein: CASSLGLAGGWSEQYF
CDR3 DNA: TGCGCCAGCAGCTTGGGACTAGCGGGAGGGTGGTCCGAGCAGTACTTC

J gene: TRBJ2-1
V gene: TRBV5-4
CDR3 length: 15
D gene: TRBD2
clone size: NA
CDR3 protein: CASSLPSGRYNEQFF
CDR3 DNA: TGTGCCAGCAGCTTGCCTAGCGGCCGTTACAATGAGCAGTTCTTC

J gene: TRBJ1-1
V gene: TRBV6-5
CDR3 length: 13
D gene: NA
clone size: NA
CDR3 protein: CASTRGMNTEAFF
CDR3 DNA: TGTGCCAGCACACGCGGAATGAACACTGAAGCTTTCTTT

J gene: TRBJ1-1
V gene: TRBV5-4
CDR3 length: 13
D gene: NA
clone size: NA
CDR3 protein: CASSFIGRAEAFF
CDR3 DNA: TGTGCCAGCAGCTTTATCGGGAGGGCTGAAGCTTTCTTT

J gene: TRBJ2-3
V gene: TRBV7-7
CDR3 length: 15
D gene: TRBD2
clone size: NA
CDR3 protein: CASSLGTSGGDTQYF
CDR3 DNA: TGTGCCAGCAGCTTGGGGACTAGCGGAGGGGATACGCAGTATTTT

J gene: TRBJ2-2
V gene: TRBV27
CDR3 length: 16
D gene: TRBD2
clone size: NA
CDR3 protein: CASSITSGRNTGELFF
CDR3 DNA: TGTGCCAGCAGTATTACTAGCGGGAGAAATACCGGGGAGCTGTTTTTT

J gene: TRBJ1-5
V gene: TRBV2
CDR3 length: 15
D gene: TRBD1
clone size: NA
CDR3 protein: CASSKEGQSNQPQHF
CDR3 DNA: TGTGCCAGCAGTAAAGAGGGACAGAGCAATCAGCCCCAGCATTTT

J gene: TRBJ2-2
V gene: TRBV7-2
CDR3 length: 15
D gene: TRBD2
clone size: once
CDR3 protein: CASVSGRAVNGELFF
CDR3 DNA: TGTGCCAGCGTCAGCGGGAGGGCCGTTAACGGGGAGCTGTTTTTT

J gene: TRBJ2-3
V gene: TRBV30
CDR3 length: 16
D gene: TRBD2
clone size: few
CDR3 protein: CAWSVVTSGRRGTQYF
CDR3 DNA: TGTGCCTGGAGTGTCGTGACTAGCGGGAGGAGGGGGACGCAGTATTTT

J gene: TRBJ2-1
V gene: TRBV9
CDR3 length: 16
D gene: TRBD2
clone size: NA
CDR3 protein: CASSVEAGESYNEQFF
CDR3 DNA: TGTGCCAGCAGCGTAGAGGCGGGAGAGTCCTACAATGAGCAGTTCTTC

J gene: TRBJ2-1
V gene: TRBV30
CDR3 length: 13
D gene: TRBD2
clone size: NA
CDR3 protein: CAWSGGRLNEQFF
CDR3 DNA: TGTGCCTGGAGCGGCGGGAGGTTGAATGAGCAGTTCTTC

J gene: TRBJ2-7
V gene: TRBV11-2
CDR3 length: 17
D gene: TRBD2
clone size: once
CDR3 protein: CASSLGISGRGREEQYF
CDR3 DNA: TGTGCCAGCAGCTTAGGTATTAGCGGGAGAGGGCGGGAGGAGCAGTACTTC

J gene: TRBJ2-7
V gene: TRBV27
CDR3 length: 13
D gene: NA
clone size: NA
CDR3 protein: CASSLQSAYEQYF
CDR3 DNA: TGTGCCAGCAGTTTACAGTCAGCCTACGAGCAGTACTTC

J gene: TRBJ1-1
V gene: TRBV19
CDR3 length: 13
D gene: TRBD1
clone size: NA
CDR3 protein: CASSTDRVTEAFF
CDR3 DNA: TGTGCCAGTAGTACCGACAGGGTCACTGAAGCTTTCTTT

J gene: TRBJ1-3
V gene: TRBV11-2
CDR3 length: 15
D gene: NA
clone size: NA
CDR3 protein: CASSFVPGGGNTIYF
CDR3 DNA: TGTGCCAGCAGCTTTGTTCCGGGAGGTGGAAACACCATATATTTT

J gene: TRBJ2-7
V gene: TRBV5-6
CDR3 length: 14
D gene: NA
clone size: NA
CDR3 protein: CASGEGLTPGEQYF
CDR3 DNA: TGTGCCAGCGGAGAGGGACTGACGCCCGGGGAGCAGTACTTC

J gene: TRBJ2-1
V gene: TRBV19
CDR3 length: 13
D gene: TRBD1
clone size: NA
CDR3 protein: CASSPGQGNEQFF
CDR3 DNA: TGTGCCAGTAGTCCGGGACAGGGGAATGAGCAGTTCTTC

J gene: TRBJ2-7
V gene: TRBV28
CDR3 length: 13
D gene: TRBD1
clone size: once
CDR3 protein: CASSWDSSYEQYF
CDR3 DNA: TGTGCCAGCAGCTGGGACAGTTCCTACGAGCAGTACTTC

J gene: TRBJ2-7
V gene: TRBV25-1
CDR3 length: 16
D gene: NA
clone size: NA
CDR3 protein: CASSHPQGSISYEQYF
CDR3 DNA: TGTGCCAGCAGTCACCCTCAGGGGTCGATTTCCTACGAGCAGTACTTC

J gene: TRBJ1-4
V gene: TRBV7-2
CDR3 length: 15
D gene: TRBD1
clone size: NA
CDR3 protein: CASSSDRGRNEKLFF
CDR3 DNA: TGTGCCAGCAGCTCGGACAGGGGGCGAAATGAAAAACTGTTTTTT

J gene: TRBJ2-7
V gene: TRBV10-1
CDR3 length: 17
D gene: NA
clone size: NA
CDR3 protein: CASSESTGRVRAYEQYF
CDR3 DNA: TGCGCCAGCAGTGAGTCGACTGGCAGGGTTCGGGCCTACGAGCAGTACTTC

J gene: TRBJ2-3
V gene: TRBV2
CDR3 length: 15
D gene: NA
clone size: NA
CDR3 protein: CASRGDKRVTDTQYF
CDR3 DNA: TGTGCCAGCAGGGGGGACAAGAGGGTCACAGATACGCAGTATTTT

J gene: TRBJ2-7
V gene: TRBV19
CDR3 length: 18
D gene: NA
clone size: NA
CDR3 protein: CASSSYPTGNAESYEQYF
CDR3 DNA: TGTGCCAGTAGTAGCTACCCAACAGGGAACGCGGAATCCTACGAGCAGTACTTC

J gene: TRBJ2-1
V gene: TRBV5-1
CDR3 length: 15
D gene: NA
clone size: many
CDR3 protein: CASSLGDTTYNEQFF
CDR3 DNA: TGCGCCAGCAGCTTGGGGGACACGACCTACAATGAGCAGTTCTTC

J gene: TRBJ1-3
V gene: TRBV11-2
CDR3 length: 18
D gene: TRBD1
clone size: NA
CDR3 protein: CASSLLRRTGYSGNTIYF
CDR3 DNA: TGTGCCAGCAGCTTACTCCGGCGGACAGGCTATTCTGGAAACACCATATATTTT

J gene: TRBJ2-7
V gene: TRBV27
CDR3 length: 15
D gene: NA
clone size: NA
CDR3 protein: CASSSRDLAGYEQYF
CDR3 DNA: TGTGCCAGCAGCAGTAGGGACTTAGCAGGGTACGAGCAGTACTTC

J gene: TRBJ1-4
V gene: TRBV7-9
CDR3 length: 12
D gene: NA
clone size: NA
CDR3 protein: CASSPRAEKLFF
CDR3 DNA: TGTGCCAGCAGCCCGAGGGCTGAAAAACTGTTTTTT

J gene: TRBJ1-1
V gene: TRBV4-1
CDR3 length: 16
D gene: NA
clone size: NA
CDR3 protein: CASSQSRDLGPLEAFF
CDR3 DNA: TGCGCCAGCAGCCAAAGCCGGGACTTAGGACCCCTTGAAGCTTTCTTT

J gene: TRBJ2-7
V gene: TRBV25-1
CDR3 length: 15
D gene: NA
clone size: NA
CDR3 protein: CASSGPSGVSYEQYF
CDR3 DNA: TGTGCCAGCAGTGGTCCTTCGGGAGTATCCTACGAGCAGTACTTC

J gene: TRBJ1-1
V gene: TRBV27
CDR3 length: 14
D gene: TRBD1
clone size: NA
CDR3 protein: CASRTGQWDTEAFF
CDR3 DNA: TGTGCCAGCAGAACGGGACAGTGGGACACTGAAGCTTTCTTT

J gene: TRBJ2-7
V gene: TRBV5-1
CDR3 length: 13
D gene: TRBD1
clone size: few
CDR3 protein: CASSWDRNYEQYF
CDR3 DNA: TGCGCCAGCAGCTGGGACAGGAACTACGAGCAGTACTTC

J gene: TRBJ1-1
V gene: TRBV5-1
CDR3 length: 13
D gene: NA
clone size: NA
CDR3 protein: CASSLEANTEAFF
CDR3 DNA: TGCGCCAGCAGCTTGGAAGCGAACACTGAAGCTTTCTTT

J gene: TRBJ1-2
V gene: TRBV23-1
CDR3 length: 11
D gene: NA
clone size: NA
CDR3 protein: CASHGGSGYTF
CDR3 DNA: TGCGCCAGCCACGGAGGCTCTGGCTACACCTTC

J gene: TRBJ2-3
V gene: TRBV5-1
CDR3 length: 15
D gene: NA
clone size: NA
CDR3 protein: CASSFRTTSTDTQYF
CDR3 DNA: TGCGCCAGCAGCTTTAGGACAACTAGCACAGATACGCAGTATTTT

J gene: TRBJ2-6
V gene: TRBV6-1
CDR3 length: 17
D gene: TRBD1
clone size: NA
CDR3 protein: CASSALSGQAGANVLTF
CDR3 DNA: TGTGCCAGCAGTGCACTAAGTGGACAGGCTGGGGCCAACGTCCTGACTTTC

J gene: TRBJ2-5
V gene: TRBV29-1
CDR3 length: 14
D gene: NA
clone size: NA
CDR3 protein: CSVEVTGAPAGQYF
CDR3 DNA: TGCAGCGTTGAAGTTACTGGCGCTCCCGCGGGCCAGTACTTC

J gene: TRBJ2-5
V gene: TRBV27
CDR3 length: 16
D gene: NA
clone size: NA
CDR3 protein: CASGMGPGGPRETQYF
CDR3 DNA: TGTGCCAGTGGGATGGGCCCGGGGGGCCCCCGGGAGACCCAGTACTTC

J gene: TRBJ2-1
V gene: TRBV19
CDR3 length: 10
D gene: NA
clone size: NA
CDR3 protein: CASSGGEQFF
CDR3 DNA: TGTGCCAGTAGTGGGGGGGAGCAGTTCTTC

J gene: TRBJ1-2
V gene: TRBV30
CDR3 length: 17
D gene: TRBD1
clone size: NA
CDR3 protein: CAWSVARGQNVPYGYTF
CDR3 DNA: TGTGCCTGGAGTGTAGCTCGGGGACAGAACGTTCCCTATGGCTACACCTTC